One sample yielded the 9 T cell receptor beta chains listed below, sequenced in a study of shared clonotypes between healthy human individuals. Clones were sequenced by immunoSEQ multiplex PCR, and TCRdb holds only the in-frame ones, with some missing. Of over a million clones listed, 96% are singletons. Sequencing used naive CD4+ T cells sorted from blood. Subset reported: CD45RA+ positively selected. The receptors derive from a man younger than 40 in good health.

The V gene is TRBV5-1, the J gene TRBJ1-1; 10 bases agree with TRBD1. With 4 bases clipped from V and 5 bases from J, the junction kept 5 bases outside the gene matches. This CDR3 is 14 amino acids long. Germline V lookup: CDR1 SGHRS, CDR2 YFSETQ. CDR3 DNA: TGCGCCAGCAGCGGGAGGGACAGGGGAACTGAAGCTTTCTTT. Protein sequence: CASSGRDRGTEAFF.

V gene TRBV27 combines with J gene TRBJ2-7; 12 bases line up with TRBD2. Germline lookup yields CDR1 MNHEY and CDR2 SMNVEV (reference sequence). Germline trimming cut 5 bases from V and 4 bases from J; bases unmatched to any gene: 6. This CDR3 spans 15 amino acids. The CDR3 DNA is TGTGCCAGCAGTCCTAGCGGGAGGGCTGTGTACGAGCAGTACTTC. It translates to CASSPSGRAVYEQYF.

A note on this clone: The same CDR3 also results from other DNA sequences found in this sample. The rearrangement uses TRBV19 and TRBJ2-1; D remains ambiguous. The CDR3 is made up of 12 amino acids. The ends were cut back, 3 bases at V and 7 bases at J, with 7 bases in the middle. The germline V gene has CDR1 LNHDA and CDR2 SQIVND (reference sequence). CDR3 sequence (DNA): TGTGCCAGTAGTATTCCTCGGAATGAGCAGTTCTTC. Residues: CASSIPRNEQFF.

The V call is TRBV6-1, the J call TRBJ1-5; no clear D gene. The CDR3 sequence is 14 residues long. The germline V gene has CDR1 MNHNS and CDR2 SASEGT. CDR3 sequence (DNA): TGTGCGACCTGTCCTGCTGGCCTACTGCAGCCCCAGCATTTT. Residues: CATCPAGLLQPQHF.

This clone occurred once. The CDR3 loop reads CSVVLFVGRGSTQYF. In nucleotides, the CDR3 is TGCAGCGTTGTTCTCTTTGTCGGGCGGGGGAGTACGCAGTATTTT. This rearrangement joins TRBV29-1 to TRBJ2-3; 7 bases are a match to TRBD2. V shed 4 bases, J shed 8 bases, and the junction held 15 bases outside the gene matches. This CDR3 contains 15 residues. Germline lookup yields CDR1 SQVTM and CDR2 ANQGSEA.

This sequence joins TRBV28 and TRBJ2-5; TRBD2 agrees at 7 bases. Losses at the gene ends were 5 bases for V and 2 bases for J; bases not matched to a gene: 11. The germline gives CDR1 MDHEN, CDR2 SYDVKM. The CDR3 totals 16 residues. The chain's CDR3 is CASSRAGREVQETQYF. CDR3 nucleotides: TGTGCCAGCAGTCGAGCGGGGCGGGAAGTACAAGAGACCCAGTACTTC.

This chain joins TRBV6-1 and TRBJ1-3; D is possibly TRBD1 (6 bases). Germline CDR1 reads MNHNS; CDR2 reads SASEGT. This CDR3 contains 14 residues. V was clipped by 7 bases and J by 4 bases, with 14 bases between them. CDR3 residues: CASILGGPGNTIYF. CDR3 nucleotide sequence: TGTGCCAGCATCCTAGGGGGGCCCGGAAACACCATATATTTT.

The CDR3 DNA sequence: TGTGCCAGCAGCTTGAGCTTTGGGATTCCGTCCGAGCAGTACTTC. Translation: CASSLSFGIPSEQYF. J is TRBJ2-7 and V is TRBV5-6; no clear D gene. V lost 1 base to trimming and J lost 6 bases, with 17 bases between them. CDR1 and CDR2 (germline): SGHDT, YYEEEE. The CDR3 has 15 amino acids.

This chain joins TRBV6-6 and TRBJ1-4, with D maybe TRBD1 (5 bases). The germline V and J ends were trimmed by 2 bases and 14 bases, with 18 bases remaining between them. Looked up from germline, CDR1 is MNHNY and CDR2 is SVGAGI (reference sequence). CDR3 size: 14 residues. The DNA of the CDR3 is TGTGCCAGCAGTTACGGGGCAGGACGGGGGGTTCTGTTTTTT. Its protein product is CASSYGAGRGVLFF.